One TCR beta chain is described in this entry. Its target is not known. Only in-frame clones appear in the TCRdb table, and some are missing; sequencing was by immunoSEQ multiplex PCR. The data contain around 600 clones, 70% to 80% of them seen just once; the ten biggest clones take up more than 20%. The data originate from a study of tumour-infiltrating T cells in Burkitt lymphoma. Study information: Patients covered every epidemiological subtype of Burkitt lymphoma. Overall and progression-free survival were predicted by productive clonality.

Whole-study findings and limits: Several public clonotypes were shared across many Burkitt lymphoma patients.

The TCR comes from a human donor with Burkitt lymphoma. Sequenced input: tumor tissue.

Written as DNA, the CDR3 is TGTGCCAGCTTGGGGACAGGGCGTGGCTACACCTTC. It codes for CASLGTGRGYTF. The rearrangement uses TRBV28 and TRBJ1-2; 9 nucleotides align to TRBD1. The CDR3 has 12 amino acids. After removal of 8 bases from V and 7 bases from J, the junction contained 5 bases not matched to a gene. Germline V gene lookup returns CDR1 MDHEN and CDR2 SYDVKM.